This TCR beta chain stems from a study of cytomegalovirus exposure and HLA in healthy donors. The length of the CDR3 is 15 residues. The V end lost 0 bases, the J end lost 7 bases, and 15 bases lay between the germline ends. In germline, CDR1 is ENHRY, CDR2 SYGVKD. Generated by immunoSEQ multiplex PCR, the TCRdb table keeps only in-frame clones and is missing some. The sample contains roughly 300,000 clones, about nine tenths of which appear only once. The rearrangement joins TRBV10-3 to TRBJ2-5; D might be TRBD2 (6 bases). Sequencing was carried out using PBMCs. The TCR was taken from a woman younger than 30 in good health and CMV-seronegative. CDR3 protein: CAISESPGSLGTQYF. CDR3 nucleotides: TGTGCCATCAGTGAGTCCCCCGGGAGTCTAGGGACCCAGTACTTC.